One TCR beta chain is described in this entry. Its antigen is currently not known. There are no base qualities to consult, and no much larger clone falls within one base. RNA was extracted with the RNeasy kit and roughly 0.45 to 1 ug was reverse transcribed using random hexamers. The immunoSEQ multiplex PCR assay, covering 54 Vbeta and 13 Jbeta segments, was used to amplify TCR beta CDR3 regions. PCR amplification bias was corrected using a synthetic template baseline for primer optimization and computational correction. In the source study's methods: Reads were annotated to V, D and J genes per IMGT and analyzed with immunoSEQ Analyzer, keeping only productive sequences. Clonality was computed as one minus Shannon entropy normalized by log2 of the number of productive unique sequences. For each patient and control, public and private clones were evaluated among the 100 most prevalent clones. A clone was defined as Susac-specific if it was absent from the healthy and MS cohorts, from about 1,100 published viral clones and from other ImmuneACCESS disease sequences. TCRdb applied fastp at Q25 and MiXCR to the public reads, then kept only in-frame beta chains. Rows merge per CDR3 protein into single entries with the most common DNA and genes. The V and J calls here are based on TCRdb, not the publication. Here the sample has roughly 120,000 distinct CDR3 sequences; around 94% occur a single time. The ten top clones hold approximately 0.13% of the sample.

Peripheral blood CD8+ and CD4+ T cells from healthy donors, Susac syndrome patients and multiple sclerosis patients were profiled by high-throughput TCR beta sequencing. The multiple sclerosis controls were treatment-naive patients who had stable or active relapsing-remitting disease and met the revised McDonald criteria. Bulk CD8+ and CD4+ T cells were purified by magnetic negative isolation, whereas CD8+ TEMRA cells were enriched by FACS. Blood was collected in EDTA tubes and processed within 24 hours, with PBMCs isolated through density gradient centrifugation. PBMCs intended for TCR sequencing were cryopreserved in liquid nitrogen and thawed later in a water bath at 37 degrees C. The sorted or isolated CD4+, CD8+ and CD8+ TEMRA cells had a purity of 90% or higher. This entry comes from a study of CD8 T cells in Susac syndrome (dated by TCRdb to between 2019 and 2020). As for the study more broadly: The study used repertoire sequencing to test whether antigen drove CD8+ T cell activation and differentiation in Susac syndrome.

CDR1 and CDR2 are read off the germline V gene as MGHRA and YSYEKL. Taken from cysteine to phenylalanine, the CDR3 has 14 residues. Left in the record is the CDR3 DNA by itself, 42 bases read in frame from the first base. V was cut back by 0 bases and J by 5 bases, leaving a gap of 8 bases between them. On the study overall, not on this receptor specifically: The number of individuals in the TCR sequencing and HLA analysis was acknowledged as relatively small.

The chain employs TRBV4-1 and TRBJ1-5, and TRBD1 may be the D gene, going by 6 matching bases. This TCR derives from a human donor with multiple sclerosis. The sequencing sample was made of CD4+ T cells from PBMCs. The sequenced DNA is TGCGCCAGCAGCCAAGAAGGGACACATCAGCCCCAGCATTTT. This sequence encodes CASSQEGTHQPQHF.